This T cell receptor (beta chain) was obtained from a study of beta chain features in type 1 diabetes. Whole-study context: The number of sorted cells examined across all samples was approximately 100 million.

Study-wide results and caveats: Type 1 diabetes patients showed fewer insertions and more deletions at VDJ junctions.

As every portion of the isolated RNA was reverse transcribed, the sequencing read expressed TCRB transcripts. TCRdb's copy holds only in-frame clones and misses some; the assay was immunoSEQ multiplex PCR. The data contain more than 350,000 clones, 10% to 12% of them seen just once; the ten biggest clones take up roughly 0.046%. This clone was detected a few times. Antigen: not known. Post-sort purity exceeded 98% for all sorted populations. Germline-derived CDR1 and CDR2 are SGHRS and YFSETQ. The CDR3 runs to 12 residues. Trimming took 5 bases from V and 2 from J, leaving 8 bases between them. The TCR was taken from a woman under 30 in good health. This chain links TRBV5-1 with TRBJ2-7; the D is unclear. Sequenced input: naive CD4+ T cells from blood. This CDR3 reads CASSPRTYEQYF. The CDR3 DNA reads TGCGCCAGCAGTCCTAGAACCTACGAGCAGTACTTC.